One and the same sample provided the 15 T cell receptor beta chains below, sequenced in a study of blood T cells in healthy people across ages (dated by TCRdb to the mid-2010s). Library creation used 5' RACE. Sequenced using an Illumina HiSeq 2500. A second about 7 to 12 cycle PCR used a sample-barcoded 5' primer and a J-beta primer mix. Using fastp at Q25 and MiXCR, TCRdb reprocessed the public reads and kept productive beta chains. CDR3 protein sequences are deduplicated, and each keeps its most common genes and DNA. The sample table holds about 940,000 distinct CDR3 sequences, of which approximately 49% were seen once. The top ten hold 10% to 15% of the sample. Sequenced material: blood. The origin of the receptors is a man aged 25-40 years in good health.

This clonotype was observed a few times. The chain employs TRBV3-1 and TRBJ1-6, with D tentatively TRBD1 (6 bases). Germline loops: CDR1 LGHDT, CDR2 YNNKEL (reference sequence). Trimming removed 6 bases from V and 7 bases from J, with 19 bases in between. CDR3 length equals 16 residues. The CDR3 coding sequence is TGTGCCAGCAGTCGACTCCAGGGGCGCGAGAATTCACCCCTCCACTTT. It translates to CASSRLQGRENSPLHF.

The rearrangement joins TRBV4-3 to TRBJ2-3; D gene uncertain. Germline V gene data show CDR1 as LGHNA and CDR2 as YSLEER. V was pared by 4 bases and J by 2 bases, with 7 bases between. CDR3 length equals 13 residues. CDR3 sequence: CASSPQPTDTQYF. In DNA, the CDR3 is TGCGCCAGCAGCCCCCAGCCCACAGATACGCAGTATTTT.

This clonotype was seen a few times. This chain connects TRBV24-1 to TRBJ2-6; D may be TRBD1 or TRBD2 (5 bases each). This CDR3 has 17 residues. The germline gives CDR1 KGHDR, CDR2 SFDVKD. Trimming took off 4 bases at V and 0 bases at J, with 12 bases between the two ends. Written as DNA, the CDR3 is TGTGCCACCAGTGACGGGACCGCCCTCTCTGGGGCCAACGTCCTGACTTTC. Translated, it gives CATSDGTALSGANVLTF.

DNA for the CDR3: TGCGCCAGCAGCCAACTACTAGCGGGGGGTCCCGGTGAGCAGTTCTTC. Amino acids: CASSQLLAGGPGEQFF. J is TRBJ2-1 and V is TRBV4-1; 12 nucleotides match TRBD2. The length of the CDR3 is 16 residues. The junction had 8 bases not matched to a gene; V was cut back by 2 bases and J by 9 bases. The germline V gene has CDR1 MGHRA and CDR2 YSYEKL.

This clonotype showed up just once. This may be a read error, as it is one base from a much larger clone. CDR3 DNA sequence: TGTGCCAGCAGCGGCCGGGGGGGAAGGACAGATACGCAGTATTTT. It is translated as CASSGRGGRTDTQYF. The genes are TRBV3-1 and TRBJ2-3, with 8 bases fitting TRBD2. CDR3 length: 15 residues. Looked up from germline, CDR1 is LGHDT and CDR2 is YNNKEL (reference sequence). V lost 5 bases and J lost 3; bases outside the gene matches: 7.

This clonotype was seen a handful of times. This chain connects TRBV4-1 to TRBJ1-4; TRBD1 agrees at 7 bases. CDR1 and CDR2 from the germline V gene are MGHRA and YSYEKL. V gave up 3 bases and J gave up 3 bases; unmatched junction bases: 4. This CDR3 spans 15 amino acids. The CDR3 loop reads CASSQARGSNEKLFF. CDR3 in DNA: TGCGCCAGCAGCCAGGCCAGGGGGTCTAATGAAAAACTGTTTTTT.

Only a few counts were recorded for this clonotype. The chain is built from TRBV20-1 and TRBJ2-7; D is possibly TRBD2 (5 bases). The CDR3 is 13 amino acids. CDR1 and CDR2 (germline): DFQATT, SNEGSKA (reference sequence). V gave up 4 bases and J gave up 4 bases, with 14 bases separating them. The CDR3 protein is CSATTGESYEQYF. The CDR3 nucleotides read TGCAGTGCTACCACCGGGGAAAGTTACGAGCAGTACTTC.

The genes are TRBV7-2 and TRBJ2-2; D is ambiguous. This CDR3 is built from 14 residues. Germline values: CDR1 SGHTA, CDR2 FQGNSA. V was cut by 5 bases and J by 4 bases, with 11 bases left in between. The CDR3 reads CASSPWGVTGELFF. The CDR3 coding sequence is TGTGCCAGCAGCCCGTGGGGTGTCACCGGGGAGCTGTTTTTT. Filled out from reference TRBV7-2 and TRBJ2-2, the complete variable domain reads GAGVSQSPSNKVTEKGKDVELRCDPISGHTALYWYRQSLGQGLEFLIYFQGNSAPDKSGLPSDRFSAERTGGSVSTLTIQRTQQEDSAVYLCASSPWGVTGELFFGEGSRLTVL.

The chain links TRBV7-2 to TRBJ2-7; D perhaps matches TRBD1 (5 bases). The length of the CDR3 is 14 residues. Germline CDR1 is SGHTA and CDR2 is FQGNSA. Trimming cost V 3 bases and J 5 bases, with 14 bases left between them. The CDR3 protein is CASSFPDRADEQYF. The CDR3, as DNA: TGTGCCAGCAGCTTCCCCGACAGAGCCGACGAGCAGTACTTC.

Here the CDR3 reads CASSEGRNFEAFF. CDR3 DNA: TGTGCCAGCAGTGAAGGCAGAAACTTTGAAGCTTTCTTT. V usage is TRBV6-1 and J usage is TRBJ1-1; D is unclear. Per germline, CDR1 MNHNS and CDR2 SASEGT. Trimming took 1 base from V and 7 from J, leaving 10 bases between them. The CDR3 spans 13 residues.

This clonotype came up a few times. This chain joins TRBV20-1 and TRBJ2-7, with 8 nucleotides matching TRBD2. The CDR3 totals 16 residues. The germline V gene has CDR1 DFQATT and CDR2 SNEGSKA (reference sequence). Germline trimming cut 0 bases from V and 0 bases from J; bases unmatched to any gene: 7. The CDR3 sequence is CSARDPSGGPSYEQYF. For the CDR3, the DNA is TGCAGTGCTAGAGATCCCAGCGGGGGACCCTCCTACGAGCAGTACTTC.

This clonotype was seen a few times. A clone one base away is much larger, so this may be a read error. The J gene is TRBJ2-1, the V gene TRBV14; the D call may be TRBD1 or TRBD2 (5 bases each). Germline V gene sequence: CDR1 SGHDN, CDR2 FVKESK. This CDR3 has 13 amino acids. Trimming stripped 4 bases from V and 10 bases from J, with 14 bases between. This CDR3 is CASSRPGTYEQFF. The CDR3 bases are TGTGCCAGCAGCCGTCCCGGGACCTACGAGCAGTTCTTC.

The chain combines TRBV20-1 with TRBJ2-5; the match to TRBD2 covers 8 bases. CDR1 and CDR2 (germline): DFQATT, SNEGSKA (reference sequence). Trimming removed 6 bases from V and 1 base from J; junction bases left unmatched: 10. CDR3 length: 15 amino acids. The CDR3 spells CSARGLAGAQETQYF. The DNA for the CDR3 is TGCAGTGCCCGAGGCCTAGCGGGCGCCCAAGAGACCCAGTACTTC.

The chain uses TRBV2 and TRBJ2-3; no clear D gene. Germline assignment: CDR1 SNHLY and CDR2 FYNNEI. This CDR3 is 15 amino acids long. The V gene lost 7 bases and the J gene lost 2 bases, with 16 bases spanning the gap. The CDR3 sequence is CASTHLDEVTDTQYF. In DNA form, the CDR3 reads TGTGCCAGCACCCACCTCGATGAGGTCACAGATACGCAGTATTTT.

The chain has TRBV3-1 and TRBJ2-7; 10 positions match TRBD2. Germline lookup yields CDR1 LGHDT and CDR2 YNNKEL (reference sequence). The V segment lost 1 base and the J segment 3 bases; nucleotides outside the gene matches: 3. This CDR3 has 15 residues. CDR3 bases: TGTGCCAGCAGCCAAGCCCTAGCGGGGGTCTACGAGCAGTACTTC. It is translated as CASSQALAGVYEQYF.